Below are 17 T cell receptor beta chains sequenced from a single sample in a study of post-analysis software for immune sequencing data. Study findings and constraints: Elevated frequency relative to controls characterized several TRBV segments in patients, TRBV5-6, TRBV5-1 and TRBV20-1 among them.

Unique-molecular-identifier-tagged TCR beta cDNA libraries were used. TCRdb recomputed calls from the PCR reads with MiXCR, one row per CDR3 protein. The table has 450,000 to 700,000 distinct CDR3 sequences, 44% seen once. These receptors' targets are unknown. The sample was blood. Receptors were obtained from a girl between 10 and 17 years old with multiple sclerosis.

The chain uses TRBV9 and TRBJ2-6, with 7 bases aligning to TRBD1. CDR1 is SGDLS and CDR2 is YYNGEE in the germline V gene. The CDR3 is made up of 16 amino acids. With 0 bases clipped from V and 2 bases from J, the junction kept 2 bases outside the gene matches. The CDR3 protein is CASSVGQGAGANVLTF. The CDR3 region has the DNA TGTGCCAGCAGCGTAGGACAGGGAGCTGGGGCCAACGTCCTGACTTTC.

The chain has TRBV27 and TRBJ1-1, with D perhaps TRBD1 (6 bases). CDR3 length equals 13 residues. V was trimmed by 6 bases and J by 1 base, leaving 9 bases between them. Germline V gene lookup returns CDR1 MNHEY and CDR2 SMNVEV (reference sequence). The CDR3 sequence is CASRTGTNTEAFF. The CDR3 coding sequence is TGTGCCAGCAGAACAGGGACGAACACTGAAGCTTTCTTT.

In the case of this clonotype: A read error may produce the germline difference seen at one junction end. The gene calls are TRBV10-3 and TRBJ1-5; a possible D gene is TRBD1 (5 bases). Per germline, CDR1 ENHRY and CDR2 SYGVKD. The CDR3 runs to 14 residues. This chain's CDR3 is CAISVGASNQPQHF. The CDR3 DNA follows: TGTGCCATTAGTGTCGGGGCTAGCAATCAGCCCCAGCATTTT.

This rearrangement joins TRBV24-1 to TRBJ2-1, with D perhaps TRBD1 (5 bases). The germline CDR1 and CDR2 sequences are KGHDR and SFDVKD. This CDR3 is built from 16 residues. Trimming removed 2 bases from V and 3 bases from J, with 13 bases in between. The CDR3 DNA reads TGTGCCACCAGTGATTCCAGGGCCATCTTCTACAATGAGCAGTTCTTC. This gives the protein CATSDSRAIFYNEQFF.

This chain uses TRBV11-2 with TRBJ2-1; 9 bases line up with TRBD2. With 2 bases clipped from V and 5 bases from J, the junction kept 7 bases outside the gene matches. Germline CDR1 is SGHAT and CDR2 is FQNNGV. The CDR3 has 16 amino acids. This CDR3 is CASSLTLTSGHNEQFF. CDR3 nucleotides: TGTGCCAGCAGCTTAACTTTGACTAGCGGCCACAATGAGCAGTTCTTC.

V is TRBV12-3 or TRBV12-4 and J is TRBJ2-7; D may correspond to TRBD1 or TRBD2 (5 bases each). The CDR3 extends over 15 amino acids. Trimming cost V 4 bases and J 2 bases, with 15 bases left between them. For the CDR3, the DNA is TGTGCCAGCAGTTATGGGACGGCAATAGCCTACGAGCAGTACTTC. It codes for CASSYGTAIAYEQYF.

This clonotype came up a few times. The genes are TRBV6-5 and TRBJ2-1, with 8 positions matching TRBD1. Germline V CDR1 and CDR2: MNHEY, SVGAGI. This CDR3 has 12 residues. Losses at the gene ends were 0 bases for V and 15 bases for J; bases not matched to a gene: 4. The CDR3 sequence is CASSYSKDRVFF. The DNA of the CDR3 is TGTGCCAGCAGTTACTCAAAGGACAGGGTGTTCTTC.

In nucleotides, the CDR3 is TGTGCCAGCTCTGCAGGGGGAGAGACCCAGTTCTTC. Translation gives CASSAGGETQFF. This chain links TRBV12-3 or TRBV12-4 with TRBJ2-1; 7 nucleotides align to TRBD1. With V trimmed by 8 bases and J by 13 bases, 11 bases remained unmatched. CDR3 size: 12 residues.

The chain uses TRBV3-1 and TRBJ2-1; D is unclear. V lost 1 base and J lost 6, with 4 bases in between. CDR1 and CDR2 (germline): LGHDT, YNNKEL (reference sequence). CDR3 length equals 12 residues. The CDR3 here is CASSQGPNEQFF. The CDR3 coding sequence is TGTGCCAGCAGCCAAGGACCCAATGAGCAGTTCTTC.

The genes are TRBV5-1 and TRBJ2-1; TRBD1 might be the D (5 bases). This CDR3 is built from 18 residues. Deletions cut 3 bases from V and 0 bases from J, with 19 bases between. Germline values: CDR1 SGHRS, CDR2 YFSETQ. The CDR3, as DNA: TGCGCCAGCAGCTCATCCCAGGGTTGGGTTCCCTCCTACAATGAGCAGTTCTTC. It specifies CASSSSQGWVPSYNEQFF.

This chain uses TRBV10-1 with TRBJ2-7; tentative D call: TRBD2 (5 bases). The V end lost 0 bases, the J end lost 1 base, and 10 bases lay between the germline ends. The CDR3 extends over 15 amino acids. Germline lookup yields CDR1 WNHNN and CDR2 SYGVQD (reference sequence). The CDR3 bases are TGCGCCAGCAGTGAGTCGCCGGGAAGATCCTACGAGCAGTACTTC. It encodes CASSESPGRSYEQYF.

The rearrangement uses TRBV29-1 and TRBJ2-7; the match to TRBD2 covers 9 bases. The CDR3 covers 12 residues. J was trimmed by 5 bases and V by 6 bases; bases with no gene match: 5. Germline CDR1 SQVTM, CDR2 ANQGSEA. CDR3 sequence: CSVLAGMNEQYF. CDR3 sequence (DNA): TGCAGCGTACTAGCGGGTATGAACGAGCAGTACTTC.

This clonotype was found a few times. For the CDR3, the DNA is TGTGCCTGGGGAAGTATCCCACAAGAGACCCAGTACTTC. It specifies CAWGSIPQETQYF. The chain recombines TRBV30 with TRBJ2-5; D ambiguous. CDR1 and CDR2 (germline): GTSNPN, SVGIG (reference sequence). V shed 5 bases and J shed 2 bases, with 12 bases lying between them. The CDR3 sequence is 13 residues long. Complete variable domain (other parts from reference TRBV30 and TRBJ2-5): SQTIHQWPATLVQPVGSPLSLECTVEGTSNPNLYWYRQAAGRGLQLLFYSVGIGQISSEVPQNLSASRPQDRQFILSSKKLLLSDSGFYLCAWGSIPQETQYFGPGTRLLVL.

The chain uses TRBV20-1 and TRBJ2-5; possibly TRBD2 for D (6 bases). CDR1 and CDR2 (germline): DFQATT, SNEGSKA (reference sequence). The CDR3 loop spans 12 amino acids. The V end was cut by 0 bases, the J end by 5 bases, with 7 bases between. The CDR3 nucleotides read TGCAGTGCTAGAGAGGCGGGGGAGACCCAGTACTTC. Encoded protein: CSAREAGETQYF.

The chain combines TRBV12-3 or TRBV12-4 with TRBJ1-1, with D perhaps matching TRBD1 (5 bases). The length of the CDR3 is 17 residues. The V and J ends lost 5 bases and 0 bases respectively, with 19 bases between them. This CDR3 reads CASSPNRGGGVNTEAFF. The DNA of the CDR3 is TGTGCCAGCAGTCCCAACCGCGGCGGGGGAGTGAACACTGAAGCTTTCTTT.

This rearrangement joins TRBV29-1 to TRBJ2-7, with D possibly being TRBD1 (5 bases). V gave up 4 bases and J gave up 1 base, with 11 bases separating them. This CDR3 region has 13 residues. CDR1 is SQVTM and CDR2 is ANQGSEA in the germline V gene. The chain's CDR3 is CSVVGRVSYEQYF. Written as DNA, the CDR3 is TGCAGCGTTGTGGGCAGGGTTTCCTACGAGCAGTACTTC.

The chain joins TRBV30 to TRBJ2-7; D not resolved. Looked up from germline, CDR1 is GTSNPN and CDR2 is SVGIG (reference sequence). Trimming took off 2 bases at V and 1 base at J, with 3 bases between the two ends. The CDR3 spans 11 residues. The CDR3 reads CAWSRSYEQYF. In DNA form, the CDR3 reads TGTGCCTGGAGTAGGTCCTACGAGCAGTACTTC.